This T cell receptor (beta chain) was sequenced for a study of tumor and adjacent non-tumor tissue in lung cancer. Three rounds of nested PCR, following a modified ARM-PCR protocol, produced the TCRbeta library. Using its own MiXCR run on the multiplex PCR reads, TCRdb lists one record per CDR3 protein. Among 77,000 or so distinct CDR3 sequences, over 65% were seen once, and the ten largest hold 40%. A single count supports this clonotype. With a much larger clone just one base away, this may be a read error. CDR3 size: 13 residues. CDR1 and CDR2 (germline): DFQATT, SNEGSKA (reference sequence). This sample's RNA came from whole unsorted tissue. More than 3 cm separated this lung sample from the edge of the tumor.

The sample was distant non-tumor lung tissue. The chain carries TRBV20-1 and TRBJ1-1, with D hard to call. The receptor's source is a man in his sixties or seventies with non-small cell lung cancer. As DNA, the CDR3 is TGCGGTGCTAGGGAGATCATGAACACTGAAGCTTTCTTT. Translated, it gives CGAREIMNTEAFF.